The rows below give T cell receptor beta chains drawn from one sample of a study of blood T cell repertoires in COVID-19. TCRdb's table, derived via immunoSEQ multiplex PCR, lists solely in-frame clones and lacks some. The sample lists 400,000 to 500,000 clones, around nine tenths occurring once. Input material: PBMCs or T cells enriched from blood (not recorded which). The receptors derive from a woman aged 18-30 years who had been exposed to COVID-19. The CDR3 runs from the conserved cysteine through the conserved F or W. A D gene is named only where the DNA matches it firmly. Expanded clones are given a class, and other clones once, few, many or no size at all.

NA,NA,TRBJ1-3,TRBV6-5,CASSYIPAAGNTIYF,TGTGCCAGCAGTTACATCCCAGCGGCTGGAAACACCATATATTTT
TRBD1,NA,TRBJ1-6,TRBV6-1,CASSEPTGRNNSPLHF,TGTGCCAGCAGTGAACCGACAGGGAGAAACAATTCACCCCTCCACTTT
NA,few,TRBJ2-7,TRBV19,CATEYSYEQYF,TGTGCCACCGAGTATTCCTACGAGCAGTACTTC
NA,NA,TRBJ1-6,TRBV9,CASSVDGDTPTPLHF,TGTGCCAGCAGCGTAGACGGGGACACTCCTACACCCCTCCACTTT
TRBD2,NA,TRBJ2-5,TRBV6-4,CASSVMSGGQETQYF,TGTGCCAGCAGTGTAATGTCGGGAGGTCAAGAGACCCAGTACTTC
NA,NA,TRBJ2-7,TRBV2,CASSEALQLYEQYF,TGTGCCAGCAGTGAAGCGCTTCAACTTTACGAGCAGTACTTC
TRBD2,NA,TRBJ2-1,TRBV5-1,CASTELAGSSYNEQFF,TGCGCCAGCACCGAACTAGCGGGTAGCTCCTACAATGAGCAGTTCTTC
NA,NA,TRBJ2-1,TRBV9,CASSVEGGTYNEQFF,TGTGCCAGCAGCGTAGAGGGGGGGACTTACAATGAGCAGTTCTTC
NA,NA,TRBJ2-7,TRBV29-1,CSVAGQSYEQYF,TGCAGCGTTGCAGGGCAGTCCTACGAGCAGTACTTC
TRBD2,NA,TRBJ2-3,TRBV4-3,CASSPRTSGGVLTDTQYF,TGCGCCAGCAGCCCCCGGACTAGCGGGGGGGTTCTCACAGATACGCAGTATTTT
NA,NA,TRBJ1-6,TRBV9,CASSAQGINNSPLHF,TGTGCCAGCAGCGCGCAGGGGATCAATAATTCACCCCTCCACTTT
NA,NA,TRBJ1-1,TRBV15,CATSRDVGLTEAFF,TGTGCCACCAGCAGAGACGTGGGCCTCACTGAAGCTTTCTTT
NA,NA,TRBJ2-3,TRBV6-5,CASSYAELVSTDTQYF,TGTGCCAGCAGTTACGCCGAACTGGTAAGCACAGATACGCAGTATTTT
NA,few,TRBJ1-1,TRBV9,CASTPGGTQNTEAFF,TGTGCCAGCACCCCCGGGGGGACACAAAACACTGAAGCTTTCTTT
TRBD2,NA,TRBJ2-1,TRBV9,CASSGAGGPPNEQFF,TGTGCCAGCAGCGGAGCGGGGGGGCCCCCAAATGAGCAGTTCTTC
NA,once,TRBJ1-3,TRBV10-2,CASRDSGNTIYF,TGCGCCAGCAGAGACAGTGGAAACACCATATATTTT
NA,NA,TRBJ2-7,TRBV23-1,CASSQSKLYLGQTILYEQYF,TGCGCCAGCAGTCAATCGAAACTGTATCTGGGCCAGACGATCCTCTACGAGCAGTACTTC
NA,NA,TRBJ1-1,TRBV24-1,CATSDGGGVPRRYF,TGTGCCACCAGTGATGGGGGAGGGGTCCCTCGGAGGTACTTT
NA,NA,TRBJ1-5,TRBV5-5,CASSLVSGINQPQHF,TGTGCCAGCAGCTTGGTGTCAGGGATCAATCAGCCCCAGCATTTT
NA,once,TRBJ2-5,TRBV27,CASSLLEEETQYF,TGTGCCAGCAGTTTATTGGAGGAGGAGACCCAGTACTTC
NA,few,TRBJ1-3,TRBV25-1,CASSPLQSTGNTIYF,TGTGCCAGCAGTCCCCTCCAGTCCACTGGAAACACCATATATTTT
NA,many,TRBJ1-1,TRBV7-2,CASSLSLLNTEAFF,TGTGCCAGCAGCCTTAGTCTCTTGAACACTGAAGCTTTCTTT
NA,NA,TRBJ2-5,TRBV5-3,CARSGRTREETQYF,TGTGCCAGAAGCGGACGGACACGGGAGGAGACCCAGTACTTC
NA,NA,TRBJ2-2,TRBV25-1,CASSDSSGGSSGELFF,TGTGCCAGCAGTGACTCAAGCGGAGGGAGTAGTGGGGAGCTGTTTTTT
TRBD2,NA,TRBJ2-1,TRBV2,CARGTSGSNEQFF,TGTGCCAGAGGGACTAGCGGGAGTAATGAGCAGTTCTTC
TRBD1,NA,TRBJ1-5,TRBV28,CASIGTGDQPQHF,TGTGCCAGCATTGGGACAGGGGACCAGCCCCAGCATTTT
NA,NA,TRBJ1-1,TRBV27,CASSLTPRYTEAFF,TGTGCCAGCAGCCTGACCCCTAGATACACTGAAGCTTTCTTT
NA,NA,TRBJ1-1,TRBV18,CASSPPGPQRDTEAFF,TGTGCCAGCTCACCCCCGGGCCCTCAGAGGGACACTGAAGCTTTCTTT
TRBD2,NA,TRBJ2-5,TRBV6-5,CASSYSASGGKETQYF,TGTGCCAGCAGTTACTCTGCTAGCGGGGGTAAAGAGACCCAGTACTTC
NA,few,TRBJ2-7,TRBV6-5,CASSYSADSSYEQYF,TGTGCCAGCAGTTACTCAGCGGACAGCTCCTACGAGCAGTACTTC
TRBD1,NA,TRBJ1-1,TRBV9,CASSVEAGQGSEAFF,TGTGCCAGCAGCGTAGAGGCAGGACAGGGATCTGAAGCTTTCTTT
NA,NA,TRBJ1-5,TRBV5-1,CASSLGQGFGQPQHF,TGCGCCAGCAGCTTGGGTCAGGGGTTTGGTCAGCCCCAGCATTTT
NA,NA,TRBJ2-7,TRBV7-2,CASSYVGASYEQYF,TGTGCCAGCAGCTACGTAGGGGCTTCCTACGAGCAGTACTTC
TRBD1,NA,TRBJ1-6,TRBV7-2,CASSSLGQGSPYNSPLHF,TGTGCCAGCAGCTCATTAGGACAGGGATCCCCCTATAATTCACCCCTCCACTTT
NA,NA,TRBJ1-6,TRBV7-8,CASSLLGRGNSPLHF,TGTGCCAGCAGCTTATTAGGGAGGGGTAATTCACCCCTCCACTTT
TRBD1,NA,TRBJ2-1,TRBV10-1,CASSESRTGSFYEQFF,TGCGCCAGCAGTGAGTCTCGGACAGGGTCTTTTTATGAGCAGTTCTTC
NA,NA,TRBJ1-1,TRBV6-2/TRBV6-3,CASSYGGGWAFF,TGTGCCAGCAGTTACGGCGGGGGTTGGGCTTTCTTT
NA,NA,TRBJ2-7,TRBV18,CASSSRTGIKDYEQYF,TGTGCCAGCTCATCCCGGACGGGGATCAAGGACTACGAGCAGTACTTC
NA,NA,TRBJ1-1,TRBV2,CASSNSQGVNTEAFF,TGTGCCAGCAGCAATTCCCAGGGTGTGAACACTGAAGCTTTCTTT
NA,few,TRBJ1-2,TRBV19,CASSVGHQNYGYTF,TGTGCCAGTAGTGTGGGACACCAAAACTATGGCTACACCTTC
NA,NA,TRBJ2-7,TRBV5-8,CASSLGTSSSYEQYF,TGTGCCAGCAGCCTCGGGACATCGAGCTCCTACGAGCAGTACTTC
NA,once,TRBJ2-2,TRBV6-2/TRBV6-3,CASSYSSYTGELFF,TGTGCCAGCAGTTACTCCAGTTACACCGGGGAGCTGTTTTTT
TRBD1,NA,TRBJ1-2,TRBV6-5,CASSYRGRNYGYTF,TGTGCCAGCAGTTACAGGGGGCGTAACTATGGCTACACCTTC
TRBD2,NA,TRBJ2-1,TRBV6-2/TRBV6-3,CASSYSGGPPSQFF,TGTGCCAGCAGTTACAGCGGGGGGCCCCCTTCGCAGTTCTTC
TRBD1,NA,TRBJ1-4,TRBV28,CASSFSGTGGEREKLFF,TGTGCCAGCAGTTTTTCCGGGACAGGGGGAGAGAGGGAAAAACTGTTTTTT
NA,few,TRBJ1-1,TRBV30,CAWSAGGANTEAFF,TGTGCCTGGAGTGCCGGGGGAGCGAACACTGAAGCTTTCTTT
NA,NA,TRBJ2-5,TRBV5-4,CASSSRDLWEETQYF,TGTGCCAGCAGCTCCCGGGACTTGTGGGAAGAGACCCAGTACTTC
TRBD2,NA,TRBJ2-7,TRBV28,CASSVRGAQVYEQYF,TGTGCCAGCAGTGTGCGGGGGGCGCAAGTTTACGAGCAGTACTTC
TRBD1,NA,TRBJ1-2,TRBV28,CASSQNLGTGNGYTF,TGTGCCAGCAGCCAAAACCTTGGGACAGGGAATGGCTACACCTTC
NA,once,TRBJ1-5,TRBV20-1,CSASGESNQPQHF,TGCAGTGCTAGTGGGGAGAGCAATCAGCCCCAGCATTTT
TRBD2,NA,TRBJ2-3,TRBV20-1,CSASQRGFRADTQYF,TGCAGTGCTAGTCAGCGGGGGTTCAGGGCAGATACGCAGTATTTT
NA,NA,TRBJ2-2,TRBV5-1,CASTTGGANTGELFF,TGCGCCAGCACCACCGGGGGAGCGAACACCGGGGAGCTGTTTTTT
NA,NA,TRBJ1-6,TRBV7-2,CASSLRRDVNSPLHF,TGTGCCAGCAGCCTGCGGCGGGACGTTAATTCACCCCTCCACTTT
NA,once,TRBJ2-3,TRBV5-1,CASSPGTDTQYF,TGCGCCAGCAGCCCAGGGACAGATACGCAGTATTTT
NA,few,TRBJ1-3,TRBV6-1,CASSEGGYSGNTIYF,TGTGCCAGCAGTGAAGGAGGGTACTCTGGAAACACCATATATTTT
TRBD1,NA,TRBJ1-2,TRBV2,CASRPGQGAYGYTF,TGTGCCAGCAGGCCGGGACAGGGGGCCTATGGCTACACCTTC
TRBD1,NA,TRBJ2-7,TRBV10-3,CAISSRDSFYEQYF,TGTGCCATCAGTAGCCGGGACAGCTTCTACGAGCAGTACTTC
TRBD2,once,TRBJ2-1,TRBV29-1,CSVYGTSGYNEQFF,TGCAGCGTTTACGGGACTAGCGGATACAATGAGCAGTTCTTC